This T cell receptor beta chain was recorded in a study of blood T cell repertoires in COVID-19. About the research overall: The United States, Italy and Spain were the sources of the acute and convalescent COVID-19 samples.

The V gene's germline CDR1 is MNHNY and CDR2 SVGAGI (reference sequence). The CDR3 has 13 amino acids. V was trimmed by 6 bases and J by 4 bases, leaving 12 bases between them. Original processing methods: The assay estimated nucleated cells by amplifying reference gene primers. Here immunoSEQ multiplex PCR was the method, and the copy in TCRdb shows in-frame clones only, minus some. The DNA was the basis for D and trimming; V, J and clone size are from that table. The table records 85,000 to 130,000 clones, approximately 83% of them present only once. This receptor was obtained from a woman aged 80 or over with active or convalescent COVID-19. V usage is TRBV6-6 and J usage is TRBJ1-2, with D hard to call. The sequencing input was peripheral blood. CDR3 residues: CASSSDPSYGYTF. CDR3 nucleotide sequence: TGTGCCAGCAGCTCAGATCCTAGCTATGGCTACACCTTC.